The entry that follows covers one T cell receptor beta chain sequence. The antigen remains unidentified. TCRdb's copy holds only in-frame clones and misses some; the assay was immunoSEQ multiplex PCR. The data contain around 76,000 clones, roughly 84% of them singletons. This entry comes from a study of OX40 agonist ivuxolimab in advanced cancers. Study information: Patients were infused with ivuxolimab every 2 weeks at 0.01 to 10 mg/kg.

The V gene lost 1 base and the J gene lost 4 bases, with 10 bases spanning the gap. The germline gives CDR1 LNHNV, CDR2 YYDKDF (reference sequence). The CDR3 covers 14 residues. Points from the study as a whole: In the 0.1 to 3.0 mg/kg range, CD4+ and CD8+ blood T cells had expanded clonally by week 6.

The sequence was obtained from an adult with an advanced solid tumor such as melanoma, head and neck, liver or kidney cancer. The rearrangement links TRBV15 to TRBJ2-5; unclear D gene. Sequenced here: CD4+ or CD8+ T cells sorted from blood, sampled in a trial of the OX40 agonist ivuxolimab. The chain's CDR3 is CATSRAPGPETQYF. In DNA form, the CDR3 reads TGTGCCACCAGCAGAGCTCCGGGCCCAGAGACCCAGTACTTC.